The text below deals with one T cell receptor (beta chain). The CDR3 consists of 14 residues. V was trimmed by 0 bases and J by 6 bases, leaving 9 bases between them. Per germline, CDR1 SGHRS and CDR2 YFSETQ. The data derive from a study of cytomegalovirus exposure and HLA in healthy donors. These donors, healthy bone marrow donors, were studied. Primers for the PCR totalled 60 Vbeta and 13 Jbeta. The method was immunoSEQ multiplex PCR; TCRdb's version includes in-frame clones alone and lacks a portion of them. The sample has around 140,000 clones, roughly 79% seen once. The rearrangement joins TRBV5-1 to TRBJ2-2; D unclear. This clonotype was obtained from a woman between 18 and 30 years old in good health and CMV-seronegative. The sequenced material came from PBMCs. The CDR3 nucleotides are TGCGCCAGCAGCTTGGGAGAAACTCCCGGGGAGCTGTTTTTT. Translation gives CASSLGETPGELFF.